This record looks at one TCR beta chain sequence and its context. Its antigen is still unknown. In the PCR, 60 Vbeta and 13 Jbeta primers were used. The method was immunoSEQ multiplex PCR; TCRdb's version includes in-frame clones alone and lacks a portion of them. This sample has around 130,000 clones; roughly 70% occur once, and the top ten carry 6.5% to 8%. The sample comes from a study of cytomegalovirus exposure and HLA in healthy donors. Study results and caveats: CMV serostatus was the only recorded immune exposure for donors. Among CMV-associated TCR beta chains, most appeared HLA-restricted in a later analysis. A few chains tied to CMV proved CMV antigen-specific in vitro.

With V trimmed by 4 bases and J by 6 bases, 4 bases remained unmatched. The CDR3 consists of 13 residues. The V gene's germline CDR1 is SGHRS and CDR2 YFSETQ. The source is a man aged 35-49 years in good health and CMV-seropositive. Sequences were obtained from PBMCs. The rearrangement links TRBV5-1 to TRBJ2-7; 10 positions agree with TRBD1. The CDR3 reads CASSTDRGREQYF. In nucleotides, the CDR3 is TGCGCCAGCAGCACAGACAGGGGGCGCGAGCAGTACTTC.